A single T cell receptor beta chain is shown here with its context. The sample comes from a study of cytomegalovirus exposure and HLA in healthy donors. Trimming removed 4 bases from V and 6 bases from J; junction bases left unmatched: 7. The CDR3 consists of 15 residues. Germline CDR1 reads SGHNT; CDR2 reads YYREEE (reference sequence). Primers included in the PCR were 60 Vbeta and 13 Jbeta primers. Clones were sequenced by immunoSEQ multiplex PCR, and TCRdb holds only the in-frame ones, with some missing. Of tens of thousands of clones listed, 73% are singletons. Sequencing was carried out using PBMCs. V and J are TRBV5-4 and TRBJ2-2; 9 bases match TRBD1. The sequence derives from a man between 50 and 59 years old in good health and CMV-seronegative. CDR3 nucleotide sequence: TGTGCCAGCAGCCTGGACAGGGGCGGGGCCGGGGAGCTGTTTTTT. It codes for CASSLDRGGAGELFF.